The 5 T cell receptor beta chains below were found in one sample sequenced in a study of OX40 agonist ivuxolimab in advanced cancers. TCRdb's table, derived via immunoSEQ multiplex PCR, lists solely in-frame clones and lacks some. The sample lists about 83,000 clones, about four fifths occurring once. Sequencing used CD4+ or CD8+ T cells sorted from blood, obtained in a trial of the OX40 agonist ivuxolimab. These receptors were obtained from an adult with an advanced solid tumor such as melanoma, head and neck, liver or kidney cancer.

In its sample, this clone was seen a few times. This chain connects TRBV11-2 to TRBJ1-5; D gene unclear. The CDR3 runs 13 residues. The germline gives CDR1 SGHAT, CDR2 FQNNGV. Trimming left V 4 bases short and J 3 bases short, with 7 bases between. CDR3 sequence reads: CASSSDPNQPQHF. The DNA of the CDR3 is TGTGCCAGCAGCTCAGACCCCAATCAGCCCCAGCATTTT.

Only a few counts were recorded for this clone. This rearrangement joins TRBV5-4 to TRBJ1-6; D is uncertain. V was clipped by 4 bases and J by 8 bases, with 10 bases between them. The V gene's germline CDR1 is SGHNT and CDR2 YYREEE (reference sequence). This CDR3 is built from 13 residues. CDR3 nucleotide sequence: TGTGCCAGCAGCCCTGGAGGTGATTCACCCCTCCACTTT. Its protein product is CASSPGGDSPLHF.

This clone was observed a handful of times. The chain carries TRBV18 and TRBJ1-1, with no clear D. The CDR3 consists of 16 residues. Trimming left V 3 bases short and J 1 base short, with 15 bases between. Germline V CDR1 and CDR2: KGHSH, LQKENI. The CDR3 here is CASSPLGGVGNTEAFF. CDR3 DNA: TGTGCCAGCTCACCTTTGGGTGGGGTCGGGAACACTGAAGCTTTCTTT.

V usage is TRBV5-1 and J usage is TRBJ1-5; TRBD1 is a possible D gene (6 bases). Germline loops: CDR1 SGHRS, CDR2 YFSETQ. Trimming took 4 bases from V and 3 from J, leaving 11 bases between them. The CDR3 runs 14 residues. This CDR3 reads CASSPTGLNQPQHF. DNA of the CDR3: TGCGCCAGCAGCCCCACAGGGCTCAATCAGCCCCAGCATTTT.

This chain joins TRBV29-1 and TRBJ2-3; no definite D call. The CDR3 is 11 amino acids. CDR1 and CDR2 (germline): SQVTM, ANQGSEA. Trimming left V 6 bases short and J 0 bases short, with 4 bases between. As DNA, the CDR3 is TGCAGCGTGGGGAGCACAGATACGCAGTATTTT. Residues: CSVGSTDTQYF.